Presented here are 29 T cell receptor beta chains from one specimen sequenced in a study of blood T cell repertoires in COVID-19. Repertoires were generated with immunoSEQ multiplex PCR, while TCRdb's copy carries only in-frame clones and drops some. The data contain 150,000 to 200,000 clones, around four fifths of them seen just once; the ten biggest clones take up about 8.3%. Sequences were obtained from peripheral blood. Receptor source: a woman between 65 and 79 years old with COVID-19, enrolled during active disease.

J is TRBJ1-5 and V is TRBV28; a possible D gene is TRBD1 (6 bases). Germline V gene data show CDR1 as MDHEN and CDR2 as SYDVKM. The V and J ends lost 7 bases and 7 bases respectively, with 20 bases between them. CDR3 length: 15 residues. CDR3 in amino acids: CASNLAGALGQPQHF. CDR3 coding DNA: TGTGCCAGCAACCTCGCAGGGGCGCTCGGGCAGCCCCAGCATTTT.

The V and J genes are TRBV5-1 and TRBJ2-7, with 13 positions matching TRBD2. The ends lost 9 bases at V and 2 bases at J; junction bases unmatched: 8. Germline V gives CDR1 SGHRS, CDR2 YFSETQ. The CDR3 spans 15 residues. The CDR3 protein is CATREGTSGTYEQYF. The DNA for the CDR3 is TGCGCCACCAGGGAGGGGACTAGCGGGACCTACGAGCAGTACTTC.

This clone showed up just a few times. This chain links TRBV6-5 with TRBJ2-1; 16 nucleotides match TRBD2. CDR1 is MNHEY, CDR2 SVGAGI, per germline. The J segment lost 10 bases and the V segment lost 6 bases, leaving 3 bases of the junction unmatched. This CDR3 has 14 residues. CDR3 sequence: CASRPGLAGGEQFF. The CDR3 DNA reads TGTGCCAGCAGACCGGGACTAGCGGGAGGGGAGCAGTTCTTC.

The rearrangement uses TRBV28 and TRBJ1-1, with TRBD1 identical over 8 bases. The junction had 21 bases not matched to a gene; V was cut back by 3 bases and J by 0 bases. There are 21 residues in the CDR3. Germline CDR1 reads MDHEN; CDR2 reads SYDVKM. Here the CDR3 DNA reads TGTGCCAGCAGTTTTTCTTATAGCACAGGGGGTCCCTTTAATATGAACACTGAAGCTTTCTTT. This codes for CASSFSYSTGGPFNMNTEAFF.

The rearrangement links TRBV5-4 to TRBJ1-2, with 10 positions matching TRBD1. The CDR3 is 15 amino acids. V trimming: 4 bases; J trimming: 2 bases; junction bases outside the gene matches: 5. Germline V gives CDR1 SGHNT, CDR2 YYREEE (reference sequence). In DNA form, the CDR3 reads TGTGCCAGCAGCGATAAGACAGGGGGCAACTATGGCTACACCTTC. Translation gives CASSDKTGGNYGYTF.

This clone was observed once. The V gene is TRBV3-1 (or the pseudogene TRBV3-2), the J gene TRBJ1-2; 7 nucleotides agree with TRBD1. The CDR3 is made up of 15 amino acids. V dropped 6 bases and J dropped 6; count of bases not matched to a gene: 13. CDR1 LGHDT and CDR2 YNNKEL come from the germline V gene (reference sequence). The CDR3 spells CASRRDSPTADGYTF. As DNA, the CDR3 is TGTGCCAGCAGGCGGGACAGCCCTACTGCGGATGGCTACACCTTC.

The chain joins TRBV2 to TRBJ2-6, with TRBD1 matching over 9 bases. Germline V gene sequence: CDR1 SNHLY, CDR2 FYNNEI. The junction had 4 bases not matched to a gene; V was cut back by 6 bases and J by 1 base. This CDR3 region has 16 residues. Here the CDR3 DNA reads TGTGCCAGCAGCCTCGGACAGGGGTCTGGGGCCAACGTCCTGACTTTC. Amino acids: CASSLGQGSGANVLTF.

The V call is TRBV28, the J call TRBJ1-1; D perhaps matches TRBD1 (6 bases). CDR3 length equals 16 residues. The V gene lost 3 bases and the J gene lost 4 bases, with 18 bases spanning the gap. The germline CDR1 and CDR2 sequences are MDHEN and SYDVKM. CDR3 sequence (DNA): TGTGCCAGCAGTTTCCTTCCACAGGGTAAGGTCACTGAAGCTTTCTTT. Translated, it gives CASSFLPQGKVTEAFF.

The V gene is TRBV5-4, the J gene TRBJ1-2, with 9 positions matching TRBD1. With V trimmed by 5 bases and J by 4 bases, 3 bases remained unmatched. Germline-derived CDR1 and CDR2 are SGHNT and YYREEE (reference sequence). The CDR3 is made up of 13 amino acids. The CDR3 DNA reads TGTGCCAGCAGGATGGACAGGGGCTATGGCTACACCTTC. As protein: CASRMDRGYGYTF.

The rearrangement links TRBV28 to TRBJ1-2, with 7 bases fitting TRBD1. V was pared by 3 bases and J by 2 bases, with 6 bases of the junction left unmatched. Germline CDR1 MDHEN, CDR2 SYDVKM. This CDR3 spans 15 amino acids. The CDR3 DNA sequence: TGTGCCAGCAGTTTCTCACCGGGACAGAACTATGGCTACACCTTC. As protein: CASSFSPGQNYGYTF.

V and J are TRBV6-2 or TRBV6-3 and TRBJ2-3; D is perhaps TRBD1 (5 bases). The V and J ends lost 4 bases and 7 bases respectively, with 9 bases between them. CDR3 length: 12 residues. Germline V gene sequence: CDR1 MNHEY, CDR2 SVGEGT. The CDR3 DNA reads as TGTGCCAGCAGTTGGCAGGGAAATACGCAGTATTTT. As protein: CASSWQGNTQYF.

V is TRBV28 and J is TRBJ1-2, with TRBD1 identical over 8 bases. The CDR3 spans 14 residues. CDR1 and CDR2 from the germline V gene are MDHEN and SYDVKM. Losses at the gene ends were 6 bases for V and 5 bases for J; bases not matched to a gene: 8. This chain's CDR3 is CASRISGTGYGYTF. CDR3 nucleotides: TGTGCCAGCAGGATATCCGGGACAGGTTATGGCTACACCTTC.

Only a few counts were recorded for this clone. The CDR3 is CASSGGRSINEQFF. As DNA, the CDR3 is TGTGCCAGCAGTGGGGGGAGATCAATCAATGAGCAGTTCTTC. The chain has TRBV9 and TRBJ2-1; weak D call: TRBD2 (6 bases). Germline-derived CDR1 and CDR2 are SGDLS and YYNGEE. CDR3 length: 14 amino acids. The V end lost 5 bases, the J end lost 6 bases, and 15 bases lay between the germline ends.

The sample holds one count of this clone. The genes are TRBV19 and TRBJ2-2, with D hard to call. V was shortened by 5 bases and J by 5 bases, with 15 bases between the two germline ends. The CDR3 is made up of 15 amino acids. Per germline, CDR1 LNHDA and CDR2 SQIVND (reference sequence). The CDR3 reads CASSPIYLETGELFF. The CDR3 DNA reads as TGTGCCAGTAGTCCGATCTACTTGGAGACCGGGGAGCTGTTTTTT.

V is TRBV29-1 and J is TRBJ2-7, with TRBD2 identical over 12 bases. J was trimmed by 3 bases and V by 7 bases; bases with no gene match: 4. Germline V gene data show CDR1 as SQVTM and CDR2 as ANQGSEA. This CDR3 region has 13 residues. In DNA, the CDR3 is TGCAGCGCCGGGACTAGCGGGTACTACGAGCAGTACTTC. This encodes CSAGTSGYYEQYF.

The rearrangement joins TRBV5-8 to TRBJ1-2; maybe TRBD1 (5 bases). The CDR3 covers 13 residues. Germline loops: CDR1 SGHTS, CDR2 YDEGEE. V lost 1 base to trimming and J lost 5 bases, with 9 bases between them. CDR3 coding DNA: TGTGCCAGCAGCTTGAGGGGATTATATGGCTACACCTTC. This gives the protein CASSLRGLYGYTF.

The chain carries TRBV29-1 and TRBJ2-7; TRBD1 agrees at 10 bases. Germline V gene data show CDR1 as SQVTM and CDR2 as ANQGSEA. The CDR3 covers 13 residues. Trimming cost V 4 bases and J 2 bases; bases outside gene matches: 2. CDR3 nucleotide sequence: TGCAGCGTTGGGGACAGGGGTCCCTACGAGCAGTACTTC. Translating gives CSVGDRGPYEQYF.

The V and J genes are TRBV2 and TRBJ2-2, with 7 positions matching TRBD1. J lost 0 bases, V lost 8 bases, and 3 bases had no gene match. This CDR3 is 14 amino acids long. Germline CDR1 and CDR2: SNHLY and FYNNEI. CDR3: CASGQGANTGELFF. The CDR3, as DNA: TGTGCCAGCGGCCAGGGGGCGAACACCGGGGAGCTGTTTTTT.

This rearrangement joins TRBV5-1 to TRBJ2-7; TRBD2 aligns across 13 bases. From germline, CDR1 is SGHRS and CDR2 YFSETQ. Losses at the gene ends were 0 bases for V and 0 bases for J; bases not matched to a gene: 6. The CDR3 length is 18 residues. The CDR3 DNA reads TGCGCCAGCAGCTTGGGACTAGCGGGAGGCTGGAGCTCCTACGAGCAGTACTTC. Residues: CASSLGLAGGWSSYEQYF.

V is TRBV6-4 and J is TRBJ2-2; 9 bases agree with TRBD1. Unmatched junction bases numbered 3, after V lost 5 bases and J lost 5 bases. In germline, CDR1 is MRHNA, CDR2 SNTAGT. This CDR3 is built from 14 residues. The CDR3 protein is CASSIGQGTGELFF. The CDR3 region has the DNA TGTGCCAGCAGTATAGGACAGGGGACCGGGGAGCTGTTTTTT.

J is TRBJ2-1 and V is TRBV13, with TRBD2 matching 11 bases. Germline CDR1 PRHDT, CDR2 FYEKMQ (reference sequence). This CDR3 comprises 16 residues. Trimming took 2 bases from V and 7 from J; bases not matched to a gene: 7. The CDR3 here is CASSLRRLAGWNEQFF. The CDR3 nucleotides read TGTGCCAGCAGCTTAAGGAGACTAGCGGGATGGAATGAGCAGTTCTTC.

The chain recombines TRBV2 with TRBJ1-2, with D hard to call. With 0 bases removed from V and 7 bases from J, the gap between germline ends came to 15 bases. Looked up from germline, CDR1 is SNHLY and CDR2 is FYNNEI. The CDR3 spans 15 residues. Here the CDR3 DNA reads TGTGCCAGCAGTGAAGCGCTTCCGGGGATGGGTGGCTACACCTTC. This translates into CASSEALPGMGGYTF.

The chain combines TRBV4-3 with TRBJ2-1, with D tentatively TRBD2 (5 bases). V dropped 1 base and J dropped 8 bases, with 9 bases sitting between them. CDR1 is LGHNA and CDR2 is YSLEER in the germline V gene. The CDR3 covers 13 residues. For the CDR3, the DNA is TGCGCCAGCAGCCAAGTAGCGAACGATGAGCAGTTCTTC. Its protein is CASSQVANDEQFF.

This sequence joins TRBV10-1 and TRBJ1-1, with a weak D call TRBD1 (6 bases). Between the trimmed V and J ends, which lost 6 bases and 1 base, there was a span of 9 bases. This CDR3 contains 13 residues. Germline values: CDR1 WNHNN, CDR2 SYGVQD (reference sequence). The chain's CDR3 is CASRQGQNTEAFF. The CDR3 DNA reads TGCGCCAGCAGACAGGGCCAGAACACTGAAGCTTTCTTT.

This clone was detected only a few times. DNA for the CDR3: TGTGCCAGCAGCATGACAGGTTTCGGAAACACCATATATTTT. Amino acid sequence: CASSMTGFGNTIYF. V gene TRBV7-6 combines with J gene TRBJ1-3, with TRBD1 as a possible D gene (6 bases). The V end lost 5 bases, the J end lost 4 bases, and 12 bases lay between the germline ends. Germline V CDR1 and CDR2: SGHVS, FNYEAQ. The CDR3 length is 14 residues.

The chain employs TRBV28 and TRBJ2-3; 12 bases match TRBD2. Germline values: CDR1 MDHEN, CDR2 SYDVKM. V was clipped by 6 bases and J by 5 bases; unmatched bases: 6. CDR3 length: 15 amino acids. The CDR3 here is CASSHGLAGLDTQYF. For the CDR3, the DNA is TGTGCCAGCAGCCACGGACTAGCGGGATTAGATACGCAGTATTTT.

CDR3 sequence reads: CASSFFQADQPQHF. CDR3 sequence (DNA): TGTGCCAGCAGCTTTTTCCAGGCAGATCAGCCCCAGCATTTT. The chain has TRBV7-2 and TRBJ1-5; no clear D gene. Looked up from germline, CDR1 is SGHTA and CDR2 is FQGNSA. The V gene lost 3 bases and the J gene lost 5 bases, with 11 bases spanning the gap. The CDR3 is 14 residues long.

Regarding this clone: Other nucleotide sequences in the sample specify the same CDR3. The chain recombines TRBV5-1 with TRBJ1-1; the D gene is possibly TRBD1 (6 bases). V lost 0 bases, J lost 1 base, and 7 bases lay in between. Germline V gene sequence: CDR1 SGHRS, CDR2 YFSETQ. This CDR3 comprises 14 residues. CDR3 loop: CASSLEGGNTEAFF. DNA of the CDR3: TGCGCCAGCAGCTTGGAAGGGGGGAACACTGAAGCTTTCTTT.

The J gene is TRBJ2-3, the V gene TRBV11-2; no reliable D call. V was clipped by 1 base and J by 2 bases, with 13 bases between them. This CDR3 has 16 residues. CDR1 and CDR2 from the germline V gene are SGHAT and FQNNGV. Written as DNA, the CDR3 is TGTGCCAGCAGCTTAGGGGCAGGCAGGTTCACAGATACGCAGTATTTT. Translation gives CASSLGAGRFTDTQYF. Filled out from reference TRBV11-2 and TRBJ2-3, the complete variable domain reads EAGVAQSPRYKIIEKRQSVAFWCNPISGHATLYWYQQILGQGPKLLIQFQNNGVVDDSQLPKDRFSAERLKGVDSTLKIQPAKLEDSAVYLCASSLGAGRFTDTQYFGPGTRLTVL.